The 15 T cell receptor beta chains below all came from one sample that was sequenced in a study of cytomegalovirus exposure and HLA in healthy donors (dated by TCRdb to about 2017). Library method: the immunoSEQ multiplex PCR assay. For the multiplex PCR, a mixture combining 60 forward primers for TCR Vbeta segments and 13 reverse primers for TCR Jbeta segments was used. TCRdb's version of the immuneACCESS table is confined to in-frame rearrangements and falls short of the full clone set. An unresolved V gene accounts for under half of the shortfall where checked; the remainder is of unknown origin. This sample lists approximately 180,000 clones; roughly 79% were detected once. The top ten constitute approximately 6% of the sample. The sample comprised PBMCs. The source is a middle-aged man in good health and CMV-seropositive.

The rearrangement links TRBV6-1 to TRBJ2-7; 7 nucleotides match TRBD1. Germline trimming cut 2 bases from V and 1 base from J; bases unmatched to any gene: 5. CDR3 length: 15 residues. Germline CDR1 and CDR2: MNHNS and SASEGT. Written as DNA, the CDR3 is TGTGCCAGCAGTGAATGGGGGACAGCTTCCTACGAGCAGTACTTC. Amino acid sequence: CASSEWGTASYEQYF.

This clone was observed once. The chain recombines TRBV29-1 with TRBJ2-5; 8 bases agree with TRBD2. Losses at the gene ends were 5 bases for V and 1 base for J; bases not matched to a gene: 6. This CDR3 is built from 14 residues. CDR1 is SQVTM and CDR2 is ANQGSEA in the germline V gene. Here the CDR3 reads CSVTLAGAQETQYF. CDR3 coding DNA: TGCAGCGTTACGCTAGCGGGCGCCCAAGAGACCCAGTACTTC.

In this sample, this clone turned up once. The rearrangement uses TRBV2 and TRBJ1-1; 7 bases are shared with TRBD1. Germline V gene data show CDR1 as SNHLY and CDR2 as FYNNEI. V lost 7 bases, J lost 2 bases, and 4 bases stayed unmatched. This CDR3 is built from 13 residues. For the CDR3, the DNA is TGTGCCAGCACCAGGGACAGCAACACTGAAGCTTTCTTT. Residues: CASTRDSNTEAFF.

V gene TRBV7-8 combines with J gene TRBJ1-1; 7 bases align to TRBD1. CDR1 is SGHVS, CDR2 FQNEAQ, per germline. The CDR3 is made up of 15 amino acids. With V trimmed by 5 bases and J by 5 bases, 11 bases remained unmatched. The chain's CDR3 is CASSGRDSWATEAFF. The CDR3 DNA is TGTGCCAGCAGCGGCAGGGACAGTTGGGCAACTGAAGCTTTCTTT. The variable domain in full, with the rest retrieved from reference TRBV7-8 and TRBJ1-1, is GAGVSQSPRYKVAKRGQDVALRCDPISGHVSLFWYQQALGQGPEFLTYFQNEAQLDKSGLPSDRFFAERPEGSVSTLKIQRTQQEDSAVYLCASSGRDSWATEAFFGQGTRLTVV.

The chain uses TRBV5-1 and TRBJ2-7; no definite D call. Looked up from germline, CDR1 is SGHRS and CDR2 is YFSETQ. This CDR3 is built from 12 residues. V lost 0 bases, J lost 5 bases, and 6 bases lay in between. The CDR3 sequence: CASSLEANEQYF. CDR3 bases: TGCGCCAGCAGCTTGGAAGCCAACGAGCAGTACTTC.

V and J are TRBV7-9 and TRBJ2-5; tentative D call: TRBD2 (6 bases). The end of the DNA fits TRBJ2-7 better, so the J call may be wrong. CDR1 is SEHNR and CDR2 is FQNEAQ in the germline V gene (reference sequence). This CDR3 comprises 14 residues. The CDR3 DNA sequence: TGTGCCAGCAGCTTACGGGGAGGCTCCTACGAGCAGTACTTC. It yields the protein CASSLRGGSYEQYF.

There are a few counts of this clone. The chain links TRBV29-1 to TRBJ1-1, with TRBD1 matching over 8 bases. This CDR3 has 13 residues. Germline V gene sequence: CDR1 SQVTM, CDR2 ANQGSEA. V lost 3 bases and J lost 4; bases outside the gene matches: 4. CDR3 bases: TGCAGCGTTGAGCCTACAGGGGGCACTGAAGCTTTCTTT. It specifies CSVEPTGGTEAFF.

This clone appeared once. CDR3 coding DNA: TGTGCCAGCAGCTTAGGTCGGACCGGGGTCACCGGGGAGCTGTTTTTT. Translated: CASSLGRTGVTGELFF. The V and J genes are TRBV11-3 and TRBJ2-2; TRBD2 might be the D (5 bases). The CDR3 runs to 16 residues. CDR1 is SGHNT and CDR2 is YENEEA in the germline V gene. The V and J ends lost 1 base and 4 bases respectively, with 13 bases between them.

The V and J genes are TRBV5-1 and TRBJ1-2; D might be TRBD1 (5 bases). The germline gives CDR1 SGHRS, CDR2 YFSETQ. Trimming left V 4 bases short and J 5 bases short, with 18 bases between. The CDR3 length is 15 residues. CDR3 sequence (DNA): TGCGCCAGCAGCCAGATCATTGGGGGGGGTTATGGCTACACCTTC. Translating gives CASSQIIGGGYGYTF.

This clone was found a few times. The CDR3: CASSRDRGADTEAFF. The CDR3 DNA sequence: TGTGCCAGTAGTCGGGACAGGGGGGCAGACACTGAAGCTTTCTTT. The V and J genes are TRBV19 and TRBJ1-1; TRBD1 aligns across 11 bases. This CDR3 is 15 amino acids long. Germline lookup yields CDR1 LNHDA and CDR2 SQIVND (reference sequence). V shed 5 bases, J shed 3 bases, and the junction held 5 bases outside the gene matches.

The gene calls are TRBV5-1 and TRBJ2-7, with a weak D call TRBD2 (5 bases). V was pared by 3 bases and J by 2 bases, with 9 bases between. The CDR3 totals 13 residues. The germline CDR1 and CDR2 sequences are SGHRS and YFSETQ. In nucleotides, the CDR3 is TGCGCCAGCAGCTCCGCCGGGACCTACGAGCAGTACTTC. Amino acid sequence: CASSSAGTYEQYF.

The CDR3 DNA is TGCGCCAGCAGCTCCCTTGGTGAGAACGAGCAGTACTTC. Translated, it gives CASSSLGENEQYF. V is TRBV5-1 and J is TRBJ2-7; D call uncertain. V shed 3 bases and J shed 5 bases, with 12 bases lying between them. The germline CDR1 and CDR2 sequences are SGHRS and YFSETQ. CDR3 length equals 13 residues.

This chain connects TRBV7-9 to TRBJ2-5; 13 positions agree with TRBD2. Germline lookup yields CDR1 SEHNR and CDR2 FQNEAQ (reference sequence). The CDR3 spans 16 residues. The V segment lost 4 bases and the J segment 3 bases; nucleotides outside the gene matches: 5. Here the CDR3 DNA reads TGTGCCAGCAGCTCCTGGACTAGCGGGAGCGAAGAGACCCAGTACTTC. It codes for CASSSWTSGSEETQYF. Drawing the rest from reference TRBV7-9 and TRBJ2-5, the complete variable domain is DTGVSQNPRHKITKRGQNVTFRCDPISEHNRLYWYRQTLGQGPEFLTYFQNEAQLEKSRLLSDRFSAERPKGSFSTLEIQRTEQGDSAMYLCASSSWTSGSEETQYFGPGTRLLVL.

The sample holds a few counts of this clone. The chain combines TRBV28 with TRBJ2-7, with D unclear. Trimming left V 4 bases short and J 4 bases short, with 5 bases between. Germline-derived CDR1 and CDR2 are MDHEN and SYDVKM. This CDR3 has 11 residues. In nucleotides, the CDR3 is TGTGCCAGCAGTTGGGCTTACGAGCAGTACTTC. Protein: CASSWAYEQYF.

This chain links TRBV2 with TRBJ2-5; the D gene is possibly TRBD1 (6 bases). Germline V gives CDR1 SNHLY, CDR2 FYNNEI. There are 14 residues in the CDR3. Deletions cut 1 base from V and 2 bases from J, with 8 bases between. The chain's CDR3 is CASSEGTVQETQYF. The DNA for the CDR3 is TGTGCCAGCAGTGAAGGGACAGTTCAAGAGACCCAGTACTTC.